A selection of T cell receptor beta chains follows, all from one sample in a study of CD8+ T cells in alopecia areata. Clones were read by immunoSEQ multiplex PCR, and TCRdb kept only the in-frame ones, dropping some. The data show about 130,000 clones, with more than 40% seen just once and around a sixth held by the top ten. The sample in question was CD8+ T cells sorted from blood, obtained at week 0. These receptors were collected from a human donor with alopecia areata. The CDR3 runs from the conserved cysteine through the conserved F or W.

>15|TRBV5-6
CASSSIRDSYYEQYF
>15|TRBV11-1
CASSPEGTLNTEAFF
>17|TRBV5-1
CASSLDSVGRHTGELFF
>13|TRBV13
CASSFLREETRYF
>15|TRBV4-1
CASSPHRDRGEKLFF
>13|TRBV5-1
CASSFGTVYGYTF
>12|TRBV13
CASSRDSYEQYF
>15|TRBV13
CASSSLGPGNTEAFF
>12|TRBV29-1
CSVPHRGTEAFF
>15|TRBV25-1
CASSGDRYSYNEQFF
>14|TRBV25-1
CASSDPDTNTEAFF
>14|TRBV9
CASSVGEGMAEAFF
>15|TRBV30
CAWSVFWGGPETQYF
>14|TRBV30
CAWRSPRGDNEQFF
>12|TRBV29-1
CSQTRLINEQFF
>16|TRBV2
CASSYGSETANYGYTF
>13|TRBV30
CAWSVGRTHEQYF
>13|TRBV7-8
CASASPGRDEQFF
>14|TRBV2
CAIVEGEIEETQYF
>12|TRBV13
CASSYQGNEQYF
>15|TRBV7-9
CASSPSEPRNQPQHF
>14|TRBV29-1
CSVFGPGQGHEQYF
>12|TRBV19
CASGDGNYGYTF
>16|TRBV6-5
CASSSPGSHTGNTIYF
>12|TRBV5-4
CASQGDRYEQYF
>14|TRBV7-9
CASSSGPDLDGYTF
>16|TRBV4-1
CASSQDGQVVADTQYF